This T cell receptor (beta chain) is drawn from a study of technical replicates of blood from a handful of donors. CDR1 is DFQATT and CDR2 is SNEGSKA in the germline V gene (reference sequence). Trimming removed 7 bases at V and 5 bases at J, with 11 bases between. This CDR3 is built from 11 residues. The data were produced by immunoSEQ multiplex PCR, yet TCRdb's version contains in-frame clones alone and is incomplete. The sample includes about 79,000 clones, around 94% seen only once; the top ten take under 0.3%. The source material was T cells isolated from PBMCs. The origin of this receptor is a human donor in good health. The chain is built from TRBV20-1 and TRBJ1-1, with D possibly TRBD1 on 5 matching bases. The CDR3 loop reads CSVSRETEAFF. DNA for the CDR3: TGCAGTGTTAGCAGGGAAACTGAAGCTTTCTTT.